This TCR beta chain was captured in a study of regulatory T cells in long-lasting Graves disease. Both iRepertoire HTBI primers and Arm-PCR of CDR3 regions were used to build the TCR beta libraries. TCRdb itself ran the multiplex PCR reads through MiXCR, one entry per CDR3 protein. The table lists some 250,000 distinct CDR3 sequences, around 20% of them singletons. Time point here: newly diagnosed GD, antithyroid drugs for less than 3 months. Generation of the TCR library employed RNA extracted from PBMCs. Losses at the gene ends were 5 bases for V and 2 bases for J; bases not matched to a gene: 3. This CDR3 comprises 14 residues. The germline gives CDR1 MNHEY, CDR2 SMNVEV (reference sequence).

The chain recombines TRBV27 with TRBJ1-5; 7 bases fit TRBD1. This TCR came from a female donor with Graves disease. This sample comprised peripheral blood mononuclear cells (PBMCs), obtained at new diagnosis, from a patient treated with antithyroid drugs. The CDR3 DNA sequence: TGTGCCAGCAGTCTGGGGACAGGCAATCAGCCCCAGCATTTT. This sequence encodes CASSLGTGNQPQHF.